This is a list of T cell receptor beta chains from one sample in a study of blood T cell repertoires in COVID-19. TCRdb keeps only in-frame clones here, not all; method: immunoSEQ multiplex PCR. The repertoire holds roughly 120,000 clones, with roughly 80% as singletons. Input material: peripheral blood. All receptors come from a human donor in a cohort sampled during active or convalescent COVID-19. Each CDR3 is given with its conserved first and last residue. Rows may omit the clone size; those that give it use once, few, many or a size class.

abundance,v_gene,CDR3aa
.,TRBV7-2,CASSLARLVADTQYF
.,TRBV7-2,CASSLDFGQYSYNEQFF
.,TRBV10-3,CAISVKVAGGLIGNEQFF
.,TRBV9,CASSVGASGRSDTQYF
.,TRBV5-8,CASSFWGFEQYF
few,TRBV28,CASTGSLTYEQYF
.,TRBV28,CASSEGGHSYEQYF
.,TRBV9,CASSAPLTGLRSNEQFF
.,TRBV9,CASSETSGTTTYEQYF
.,TRBV28,CASSAQGFGYTF
.,TRBV6-2/TRBV6-3,CASSYSTGRNYGYTF
.,TRBV4-3,CASSQVSAPYNEQFF
.,TRBV11-2,CASSLRSGWQGEGYTF
.,TRBV4-1,CASSQNRDSNYEQYF
few,TRBV24-1,CATSDLQRGFGTDTQYF
few,TRBV27,CASSLRRTSGKGEQFF
.,TRBV19,CASSMGSGYATNEKLFF
once,TRBV9,CASSVGPLAASYEQYF
few,TRBV2,CASRERTGSGDTQYF
.,TRBV4-1,CASSLTGGEYNEQFF
.,TRBV4-3,CASSQGRDRPYEQYF
.,TRBV25-1,CASSEWLTGELFF
many,TRBV7-9,CASSLGGVNTEAFF
once,TRBV18,CASSPLTGGGTDTQYF
once,TRBV4-3,CASSQDWREGLTDTQYF
.,TRBV19,CASSVEGDYGYTF
.,TRBV29-1,CSVQGAINQPQHF
.,TRBV19,CASSINYRTGAGNTIYF
.,TRBV29-1,CSVGERAGANVLTF
.,TRBV19,CASNSGANVLTF
.,TRBV28,CASSLSRVEQYF
.,TRBV18,CASSPTSGSYNEQFF
.,TRBV20-1,CSASFYRARGYEQYF
.,TRBV12-3/TRBV12-4,CASRLQANTEAFF
.,TRBV4-3,CASSLGAGELFF
many,TRBV9,CASSSPSSGTRISYNEQFF
.,TRBV6-5,CASSQVLRQPQHF
.,TRBV5-1,CASSLTGGRYEQYF
.,TRBV12-2,CASRLVPRTYNEQFF
.,TRBV18,CASSPPLSVNQNEKLFF
.,TRBV27,CASSFSELGQGRTYEQYF
.,TRBV3-1/TRBV3-2,CASSFDRGYGYTF
few,TRBV7-2,CASSFWSPRGTDTQYF
.,TRBV2,CASRGQGTNTGELFF
.,TRBV9,CASSVKGSSYEQYF
.,TRBV9,CASSSRQRSSGANVLTF
.,TRBV29-1,CSVEGLAGTYEQYF
.,TRBV6-5,CASSSPRGMGEKLFF
.,TRBV28,CASSLPGTATLVYGYTF